This T cell receptor (beta chain) was observed in a study of OX40 agonist ivuxolimab in advanced cancers. Repertoires were generated with immunoSEQ multiplex PCR, while TCRdb's copy carries only in-frame clones and drops some. The sample holds around 34,000 clones, 70% to 90% seen once. The CDR3 covers 16 residues. The germline V gene encodes CDR1 MDHEN and CDR2 SYDVKM. Trimming at V came to 3 bases and at J to 5 bases, leaving 9 bases not matched to a gene. The sequence came from an adult with an advanced solid tumor such as melanoma, head and neck, liver or kidney cancer. The source material was CD4+ or CD8+ T cells sorted from blood, sampled in a trial of the OX40 agonist ivuxolimab. The V gene is TRBV28, the J gene TRBJ2-1; 8 bases line up with TRBD1. The CDR3 nucleotides are TGTGCCAGCAGTTTTTCTGGCAGGGGGCCCAACAATGAGCAGTTCTTC. Translation: CASSFSGRGPNNEQFF.